These 13 T cell receptor beta chains came from one sample sequenced in a study of metastatic and nonmetastatic thyroid tumors. Treatment of any kind had been given to no patient before thyroid surgery. TCRdb re-analyzed the PCR reads using MiXCR. The data show around 53,000 clones, roughly 20% seen once. Input material: blood. The receptors stem from a female donor with papillary thyroid cancer or a benign thyroid nodule (not recorded which). Some clones in this sample may be carry-over from other donors' samples.

This clone was observed at least ten times. This sequence joins TRBV10-3 and TRBJ2-7, with TRBD1 identical over 7 bases. The trim removed 5 bases at V and 5 bases at J, leaving 9 bases unmatched. The CDR3 has 14 amino acids. Germline CDR1 ENHRY, CDR2 SYGVKD. The CDR3 sequence: CAISRQGWGNEQYF. The CDR3 DNA sequence: TGTGCCATCAGTCGACAGGGTTGGGGCAACGAGCAGTACTTC.

In this sample, this clone turned up many times. This chain uses TRBV5-1 with TRBJ2-2, with D maybe TRBD2 (7 bases). CDR1 and CDR2 from the germline V gene are SGHRS and YFSETQ. Deletions cut 0 bases from V and 1 base from J, with 13 bases between. This CDR3 comprises 17 residues. The CDR3 is CASSLAGGGRNTGELFF. DNA for the CDR3: TGCGCCAGCAGCTTGGCAGGCGGGGGCCGGAACACCGGGGAGCTGTTTTTT.

This clone was counted once. A clone one base away is much larger, so this may be a read error. Because the CDR3 is missing its conserved closing phenylalanine or tryptophan, this is likely a read error. The limits of the CDR3 on the DNA are not certain, so only TCRdb's listed CDR3 is given. V usage is TRBV9 and J usage is TRBJ2-3; the table's D gene call, TRBD2, was not cross checked with the DNA. A total of 13 residues make up the CDR3, ends included. Germline lookup yields CDR1 SGDLS and CDR2 YYNGEE. The CDR3 reads CASSQAGTSVLYC.

This clone was seen ten or more times. This chain joins TRBV20-1 and TRBJ2-1, with 9 bases matching TRBD2. CDR1 and CDR2 (germline): DFQATT, SNEGSKA (reference sequence). V dropped 6 bases and J dropped 7; count of bases not matched to a gene: 10. The length of the CDR3 is 14 residues. CDR3 loop: CSATPGTSLNEQFF. CDR3 coding DNA: TGCAGTGCAACCCCCGGGACTAGCCTAAATGAGCAGTTCTTC.

Comment on this clone: The junction departs from germline at one end; a sequencing error may be responsible. This chain connects TRBV28 to TRBJ1-6; D gene uncertain. The V gene's germline CDR1 is MDHEN and CDR2 SYDVKM. The CDR3 runs 14 residues. CDR3 in DNA: TGTGCCAGCAGTAGGTCAGCGAGGAATTCTCCCCTCCACTTT. Its translation: CASSRSARNSPLHF.

The sample holds many counts of this clone. The J gene is TRBJ2-1, the V gene TRBV6-2 or TRBV6-3; TRBD2 might be the D (6 bases). Trimming took 2 bases from V and 6 from J, leaving 11 bases between them. Germline lookup yields CDR1 MNHEY and CDR2 SVGEGT. There are 14 residues in the CDR3. This chain's CDR3 is CASSYDTSSNEQFF. The CDR3 bases are TGTGCCAGCAGTTACGATACTAGCTCCAATGAGCAGTTCTTC.

This clone came up many times. Other DNA sequences in this sample translate to the same CDR3. The genes are TRBV20-1 and TRBJ1-1; 10 bases are shared with TRBD1. With 0 bases clipped from V and 5 bases from J, the junction kept 9 bases outside the gene matches. The V gene's germline CDR1 is DFQATT and CDR2 SNEGSKA (reference sequence). The CDR3 covers 16 residues. This chain's CDR3 is CSARDLGTGEETEAFF. The CDR3 DNA sequence: TGCAGTGCTAGAGATCTCGGGACAGGGGAAGAGACTGAAGCTTTCTTT.

This clone was seen a few times. The junction departs from germline at one end; a sequencing error may be responsible. This chain connects TRBV28 to TRBJ2-3, with D possibly matching TRBD2 (5 bases). The CDR3 consists of 17 residues. CDR1 is MDHEN and CDR2 is SYDVKM in the germline V gene. The CDR3 protein is CVSTLNSGWLGTDTQYF. CDR3 in DNA: TGTGTCAGCACCCTTAATTCGGGGTGGTTGGGCACAGATACGCAGTATTTT.

The chain has TRBV7-3 and TRBJ2-3; 9 bases agree with TRBD2. The V and J ends lost 4 bases and 4 bases, in that order; junction bases with no gene match: 9. In germline, CDR1 is SGHTA, CDR2 FQGTGA. CDR3 length: 16 residues. CDR3 protein: CASSSRPWTSADTQYF. CDR3 nucleotide sequence: TGTGCCAGCAGCTCGAGACCCTGGACTAGCGCAGATACGCAGTATTTT. Using reference TRBV7-3 and TRBJ2-3 for the parts outside the CDR3, the full variable domain is GAGVSQTPSNKVTEKGKYVELRCDPISGHTALYWYRQSLGQGPEFLIYFQGTGAADDSGLPNDRFFAVRPEGSVSTLKIQRTERGDSAVYLCASSSRPWTSADTQYFGPGTRLTVL.

The CDR3 is CASSIIGPFNQPQHF. The CDR3 DNA follows: TGTGCCAGTAGTATAATTGGGCCCTTCAATCAGCCCCAGCATTTT. The rearrangement links TRBV19 to TRBJ1-5; D remains ambiguous. The length of the CDR3 is 15 residues. Trimming shortened V by 2 bases and J by 3 bases, and 11 bases separated the two germline ends. From germline, CDR1 is LNHDA and CDR2 SQIVND (reference sequence).

Regarding this clone: Relative to the germline gene, one junction end is altered; a read error may explain this. This chain links TRBV20-1 with TRBJ2-7; no clear D gene. CDR3 length: 13 amino acids. The V gene's germline CDR1 is DFQATT and CDR2 SNEGSKA (reference sequence). The DNA for the CDR3 is TGTAGTGCTAGATGCCCGGCCAACTACGAGCAGTACTTC. It specifies CSARCPANYEQYF.

V and J are TRBV6-1 and TRBJ1-2; no definite D call. The V and J ends lost 8 bases and 7 bases respectively, with 20 bases between them. CDR3 length equals 14 residues. Germline CDR1 reads MNHNS; CDR2 reads SASEGT. CDR3 protein: CASSNTWLVGGYTF. The CDR3 DNA reads as TGTGCCAGCTCAAACACCTGGCTTGTGGGTGGCTACACCTTC.

This clone is medium-sized in the sample. The chain is built from TRBV6-1 and TRBJ2-1; TRBD2 agrees at 13 bases. The V and J ends lost 6 bases and 6 bases, in that order; junction bases with no gene match: 11. CDR3 size: 17 residues. Looked up from germline, CDR1 is MNHNS and CDR2 is SASEGT. The CDR3, as DNA: TGTGCCAGCAGGGAACCTACTAGCGGGAGGGGGGGCAATGAGCAGTTCTTC. Translation gives CASREPTSGRGGNEQFF.